Listed here are 11 T cell receptor beta chains from one sample, sequenced in a study of cytomegalovirus exposure and HLA in healthy donors. 13 Jbeta primers and 60 Vbeta primers were used for the PCR. Clones were read by immunoSEQ multiplex PCR, and TCRdb kept only the in-frame ones, dropping some. The sample carries 170,000 or so clones, about 78% recorded once. Sequencing was carried out using PBMCs. These receptors were obtained from a woman aged 50 to 60 in good health and CMV-seropositive.

CDR3 bases: TGCGCCAGCAGCAGGGACAGGGATGATACGCAGTATTTT. This sequence encodes CASSRDRDDTQYF. The chain links TRBV5-1 to TRBJ2-3, with TRBD1 matching over 9 bases. CDR1 is SGHRS, CDR2 YFSETQ, per germline. CDR3 length equals 13 residues. V trimming: 4 bases; J trimming: 6 bases; junction bases outside the gene matches: 3.

The CDR3 sequence: CASSLAGAYTDTQYF. In nucleotides, the CDR3 is TGCGCCAGCAGCTTGGCCGGAGCGTACACAGATACGCAGTATTTT. V gene TRBV5-1 combines with J gene TRBJ2-3, with no clear D. Germline CDR1 is SGHRS and CDR2 is YFSETQ. This CDR3 comprises 15 residues. Trimming removed 0 bases from V and 2 bases from J, with 10 bases in between.

J is TRBJ1-6 and V is TRBV13, with 7 bases fitting TRBD1. Germline V gives CDR1 PRHDT, CDR2 FYEKMQ (reference sequence). The CDR3 sequence is 15 residues long. Trimming cost V 5 bases and J 7 bases; bases outside gene matches: 8. CDR3 residues: CASSTTGQLNSPLHF. DNA for the CDR3: TGTGCCAGCAGCACTACGGGACAGCTGAATTCACCCCTCCACTTT.

This clone was counted a few times. The chain joins TRBV14 to TRBJ1-3; 8 bases align to TRBD1. This CDR3 contains 13 residues. V gave up 6 bases and J gave up 8 bases; unmatched junction bases: 6. The germline V gene has CDR1 SGHDN and CDR2 FVKESK. Here the CDR3 reads CASSQDRVDTIYF. The DNA for the CDR3 is TGTGCCAGCAGTCAGGACAGGGTCGACACCATATATTTT.

This sequence joins TRBV6-6 and TRBJ2-7; TRBD1 matches 8 bases. The V gene end was trimmed by 6 bases and the J gene end by 6 bases; junction bases not matched to a gene: 4. Germline CDR1 reads MNHNY; CDR2 reads SVGAGI (reference sequence). This CDR3 is built from 12 residues. Written as DNA, the CDR3 is TGTGCCAGCAGAAGAGACAGGGGCGAGCAGTACTTC. Translated, it gives CASRRDRGEQYF.

V usage is TRBV6-5 and J usage is TRBJ1-2, with no clear D. V was cut by 5 bases and J by 8 bases, with 18 bases left in between. The CDR3 totals 14 residues. CDR1 and CDR2 (germline): MNHEY, SVGAGI. CDR3: CASSETTSAGGYTF. The DNA for the CDR3 is TGTGCCAGCAGTGAAACGACGTCGGCGGGAGGCTACACCTTC.

The chain couples TRBV29-1 to TRBJ2-2, with TRBD2 matching over 16 bases. The CDR3 loop spans 17 amino acids. CDR1 is SQVTM, CDR2 ANQGSEA, per germline. J was trimmed by 4 bases and V by 4 bases; bases with no gene match: 6. The CDR3 DNA sequence: TGCAGCGTTGCCGGGACTAGCGGGGGGGCGGGCACCGGGGAGCTGTTTTTT. The encoded protein is CSVAGTSGGAGTGELFF.

To note about this clone: This sample includes further DNA sequences coding for the same CDR3. The chain is built from TRBV27 and TRBJ2-2; the D is unclear. V was clipped by 5 bases and J by 0 bases, with 4 bases between them. Germline CDR1 is MNHEY and CDR2 is SMNVEV (reference sequence). This CDR3 comprises 13 residues. DNA of the CDR3: TGTGCCAGCAGTCTCGCGAACACCGGGGAGCTGTTTTTT. Translating gives CASSLANTGELFF.

The chain recombines TRBV2 with TRBJ2-5, with a tentative D call TRBD2 (6 bases). The germline CDR1 and CDR2 sequences are SNHLY and FYNNEI. V lost 4 bases and J lost 10, with 7 bases in between. The CDR3 totals 10 residues. CDR3 nucleotide sequence: TGTGCCAGCAGTGGGGGGGACCAGTACTTC. Its translation: CASSGGDQYF.

The chain links TRBV5-6 to TRBJ1-2; D call uncertain. V lost 4 bases and J 4 bases, leaving 17 bases between the germline ends. Germline V lookup: CDR1 SGHDT, CDR2 YYEEEE. This CDR3 contains 15 residues. CDR3: CASSPRRAPLYGYTF. The CDR3 DNA is TGTGCCAGCAGCCCGAGGAGGGCCCCCCTCTATGGCTACACCTTC.

This chain uses TRBV6-5 with TRBJ1-2; no clear D gene. This CDR3 has 14 amino acids. Trimming removed 10 bases from V and 0 bases from J, with 15 bases in between. Germline lookup yields CDR1 MNHEY and CDR2 SVGAGI. The CDR3 DNA reads TGTGCCACCACACCCCGCTTTTCTAACTATGGCTACACCTTC. Translated: CATTPRFSNYGYTF.